Listed below are T cell receptor beta chains from one sample, sequenced in a study of neurological immune-mediated disorders. Each CDR3 protein is one row after TCRdb ran MiXCR on the 5' RACE reads. The data contain more than 30,000 distinct CDR3 sequences, 7% to 8.5% of them singletons. The sequenced sample consisted of CD4+ T cells from blood. The receptors shown here come from a man aged 50 to 60 in good health. Each CDR3 is given with its conserved first and last residue. D genes are given only for firm matches. Some rows have no size entry. The others give once, few or many, or a class for an expanded clone.

j_call clone_size d_call v_call cdr3_aa cdr3_nt
TRBJ2-7 many TRBD1 TRBV7-2 CASGGNRGNLYEQYF TGTGCCAGCGGGGGAAACAGGGGGAACCTGTACGAGCAGTACTTC
TRBJ1-1 many TRBD1 TRBV7-9 CASSPSRGQPTF TGTGCCAGCAGCCCAAGCCGGGGACAGCCAACTTTT
TRBJ2-3 NA NA TRBV6-6 CASSQRSTDTQYF TGTGCCAGCAGCCAAAGATCCACAGATACGCAGTATTTT
TRBJ2-1 many TRBD2 TRBV5-1 CASSRDYYEQFF TGCGCCAGCAGCAGGGACTATTATGAGCAGTTCTTC
TRBJ1-4 many NA TRBV6-2/TRBV6-3 CASSYDSFNEKLFF TGTGCCAGCAGTTACGACTCCTTCAATGAAAAACTGTTTTTT
TRBJ2-3 many NA TRBV7-3 CASSLHGALHTDTQYF TGTGCCAGCAGCCTTCATGGAGCCCTCCACACAGATACGCAGTATTTT
TRBJ2-2 many NA TRBV6-2/TRBV6-3 CASSYSGTANTGELFF TGTGCCAGCAGTTACAGCGGGACAGCGAACACCGGGGAGCTGTTTTTT
TRBJ1-1 many TRBD1 TRBV6-2/TRBV6-3 CASSSGLRQGAAEAFF TGTGCCAGCAGTTCCGGTTTGAGACAGGGGGCGGCTGAAGCTTTCTTT
TRBJ2-5 many TRBD2 TRBV5-1 CASTAGGLGETQYF TGCGCCAGCACCGCGGGAGGGCTGGGGGAGACCCAGTACTTC
TRBJ1-1 many NA TRBV11-2 CASSTRDTEAFF TGTGCCAGCAGCACGAGGGACACTGAAGCTTTCTTT
TRBJ2-5 many TRBD2 TRBV7-2 CASSAGLAGGSGETQYF TGTGCCAGCAGCGCCGGACTAGCGGGAGGAAGCGGAGAGACCCAGTACTTC
TRBJ2-3 many TRBD2 TRBV29-1 CSVEFGLGRWLAGDSDTQYF TGCAGCGTTGAATTTGGATTAGGGCGATGGCTAGCGGGAGATTCAGATACGCAGTATTTT
TRBJ2-1 many TRBD2 TRBV14 CASSQMSSGSQEQFF TGTGCCAGCAGCCAAATGTCTAGCGGGAGCCAGGAGCAGTTCTTC
TRBJ2-1 NA NA TRBV9 CASSVGGGDGNEQFF TGTGCCAGCAGCGTAGGGGGCGGGGATGGGAATGAGCAGTTCTTC
TRBJ1-1 many NA TRBV5-1 CASKRGTEAFF TGCGCCAGTAAAAGGGGAACTGAAGCTTTCTTT
TRBJ2-5 many NA TRBV20-1 CSAGPGAGQQTQYF TGCAGTGCTGGACCTGGGGCAGGGCAACAGACCCAGTACTTC
TRBJ1-1 many NA TRBV29-1 CSVKEGGVVTEAFF TGCAGCGTCAAAGAGGGAGGGGTTGTCACTGAAGCTTTCTTT
TRBJ1-5 NA NA TRBV28 CGSNTGRFSNQPQHF TGTGGCAGCAATACGGGACGGTTTAGCAATCAACCCCAGCATTTT
TRBJ2-7 many NA TRBV20-1 CSATSQMGSQYF TGCAGTGCAACCAGCCAGATGGGATCGCAGTACTTC
TRBJ2-1 many NA TRBV19 CASSDLLRDSYNEQFF TGTGCCAGTAGTGATCTACTCCGGGACTCCTACAATGAGCAGTTCTTC
TRBJ2-7 many TRBD2 TRBV11-2 CASSSPGLLTEQYF TGTGCCAGCAGCTCCCCGGGACTACTCACCGAGCAGTACTTC
TRBJ2-5 NA TRBD2 TRBV7-3 CASSLGPGGGQETQYF TGTGCCAGCAGCTTAGGACCTGGCGGGGGACAAGAGACCCAGTACTTC
TRBJ2-5 many TRBD1 TRBV5-6 CASSLGTEETQYF TGTGCCAGCAGCTTAGGGACAGAAGAGACCCAGTACTTC
TRBJ2-3 NA NA TRBV7-2 CASSFYICTCEQGILDTQYF NA
TRBJ1-6 many NA TRBV28 CASRERGYSYNSPLHF TGTGCCAGCAGGGAGCGAGGGTACTCCTATAATTCACCCCTCCACTTT
TRBJ1-2 many NA TRBV25-1 CASSGVEWGKGYGYTF TGTGCCAGCAGTGGAGTCGAGTGGGGAAAGGGTTATGGCTACACCTTC
TRBJ2-1 many NA TRBV7-2 CASSPGSYNEQFF TGTGCCAGCAGCCCGGGCTCCTACAATGAGCAGTTCTTC
TRBJ1-5 many TRBD1 TRBV6-5 CASRGTGDQPQHF TGTGCCAGCAGGGGGACAGGGGATCAGCCCCAGCATTTT
TRBJ1-2 NA NA TRBV19 CASTGQSYGYTF TGTGCCAGTACCGGACAGTCCTATGGCTACACCTTC
TRBJ2-7 many NA TRBV4-1 CASSQGGAAGRLF TGCGCCAGCAGCCAAGGCGGGGCCGCAGGTCGACTCTTC
TRBJ1-1 many TRBD1 TRBV5-1 CASSFRGQNTEAFF TGCGCCAGCAGCTTCAGGGGGCAAAACACTGAAGCTTTCTTT
TRBJ2-2 many NA TRBV2 CASRAGAGELFF TGTGCCAGCAGGGCAGGGGCCGGGGAGCTGTTTTTT
TRBJ1-1 many NA TRBV10-2 CDQPMNTEAFF TGCGACCAACCGATGAACACTGAAGCTTTCTTT
TRBJ2-7 many TRBD2 TRBV4-1 CASSQGSGSLSYEQYF TGCGCCAGCAGCCAAGGTAGCGGGAGCCTCTCCTACGAGCAGTACTTC
TRBJ2-1 many TRBD2 TRBV5-1 CASSGGLAGGNEQFF TGCGCCAGCAGCGGGGGACTAGCGGGAGGTAATGAGCAGTTCTTC
TRBJ2-7 many TRBD1 TRBV28 CASSDQSGQYYEQYF TGTGCCAGCAGCGACCAATCGGGACAGTACTACGAGCAGTACTTC
TRBJ2-7 many TRBD2 TRBV20-1 CSAHDNLGLAGKQYF TGCAGTGCTCACGACAACCTTGGACTAGCGGGGAAACAGTACTTC
TRBJ2-1 NA TRBD1 TRBV20-1 CSASPGGTGLNEQFF TGCAGTGCTTCCCCTGGTGGGACAGGGTTGAATGAGCAGTTCTTC
TRBJ2-5 many NA TRBV5-1 CARPDTLQETQYF TGCGCCAGGCCAGACACCCTACAAGAGACCCAGTACTTC
TRBJ2-7 many NA TRBV7-2 CASSPGGFWYEQYF TGTGCCAGCAGCCCCGGTGGGTTTTGGTACGAGCAGTACTTC
TRBJ1-2 many NA TRBV25-1 CASSEGWGSGYTF TGTGCCAGCAGTGAAGGATGGGGGAGCGGCTACACCTTC
TRBJ2-1 NA NA TRBV19 CASSTTDGGQFF TGTGCCAGTAGTACCACGGACGGTGGGCAGTTCTTC
TRBJ1-1 many NA TRBV29-1 CSVRDNLNTEAFF TGCAGCGTGAGGGACAACTTGAACACTGAAGCTTTCTTT
TRBJ2-7 many TRBD2 TRBV5-1 CASRAHPVGSGSYEQYF TGCGCCAGCAGGGCCCACCCCGTCGGTAGCGGGAGTTACGAGCAGTACTTC
TRBJ2-1 many NA TRBV3-1 CASSRGGSYNEQFF TGTGCCAGCAGCCGAGGTGGATCCTACAATGAGCAGTTCTTC
TRBJ1-1 many TRBD1 TRBV29-1 CSADRGPVRTEAFF TGCAGCGCCGACAGGGGGCCGGTTCGAACTGAAGCTTTCTTT
TRBJ2-5 many TRBD1 TRBV20-1 CSAGDRGLVETQYF TGCAGTGCTGGGGACAGGGGGCTTGTGGAGACCCAGTACTTC
TRBJ1-2 NA NA TRBV12-3/TRBV12-4 CATTTDNYGYTF TGTGCCACGACTACAGATAACTATGGCTACACCTTC
TRBJ2-3 many NA TRBV7-2 CASSFDRLVQGTQYF TGTGCCAGCAGCTTTGACCGGCTAGTTCAGGGTACGCAGTATTTT
TRBJ2-7 many NA TRBV10-3 CAISDGQSSYEQYF TGTGCCATCAGTGACGGACAGAGCTCCTACGAGCAGTACTTC
TRBJ2-1 many TRBD2 TRBV11-2 CASRPLAGGRNEQFF TGTGCCAGCAGACCACTAGCGGGAGGTAGGAATGAGCAGTTCTTC
TRBJ2-1 few NA TRBV7-9 CASSQGGAEQFF TGTGCCAGCAGCCAGGGGGGGGCGGAGCAGTTCTTC
TRBJ1-6 many NA TRBV12-3/TRBV12-4 CTSSLRQAENSPLHF TGTACCAGCAGTTTAAGACAGGCAGAGAATTCACCCCTCCACTTT
TRBJ2-5 many TRBD2 TRBV28 CASSLVAGDETQYF TGTGCCAGCAGTTTGGTAGCGGGAGATGAGACCCAGTACTTC
TRBJ2-3 NA TRBD2 TRBV18 CASSPGLAGDLSTDTQYF TGTGCCAGCTCACCAGGACTAGCGGGAGACTTGAGCACAGATACGCAGTATTTT
TRBJ1-5 many TRBD1 TRBV28 CASSLPTPSDRGPNQPQHF TGTGCCAGCAGTTTACCGACTCCTTCCGACAGGGGGCCGAATCAGCCCCAGCATTTT
TRBJ2-7 many NA TRBV28 CASLGGGVPTYEQYF TGTGCCAGCTTAGGGGGAGGGGTGCCGACCTACGAGCAGTACTTC
TRBJ2-2 many NA TRBV7-9 CASSPDWGGGASTGELFF TGTGCCAGCAGCCCCGACTGGGGTGGGGGGGCCAGCACCGGGGAGCTGTTTTTT